This entry lists 23 T cell receptor beta chains sequenced from one sample in a study of siplizumab effects on memory and regulatory T cells. The assay was immunoSEQ multiplex PCR, and TCRdb's table has in-frame clones only and misses some. In the table there are approximately 120,000 clones, 92% of which are singletons. The sequencing sample was made of Tregs sorted from blood. These receptors were taken from a human donor in good health.

The chain employs TRBV7-8 and TRBJ1-1; 10 nucleotides align to TRBD1. Germline loops: CDR1 SGHVS, CDR2 FQNEAQ. This CDR3 comprises 15 residues. Trimming took 4 bases from V and 4 from J; bases not matched to a gene: 6. CDR3 in DNA: TGTGCCAGCAGCTCGAAGGACAGGGGGAGCACTGAAGCTTTCTTT. Residues: CASSSKDRGSTEAFF.

J is TRBJ1-5 and V is TRBV15, with D unclear. This CDR3 has 16 residues. The germline CDR1 and CDR2 sequences are LNHNV and YYDKDF (reference sequence). V was cut by 1 base and J by 2 bases, with 12 bases left in between. Here the CDR3 reads CATSRGPTRGNQPQHF. Written as DNA, the CDR3 is TGTGCCACCAGCAGAGGACCCACTAGGGGCAATCAGCCCCAGCATTTT.

The chain has TRBV6-5 and TRBJ1-5; 7 bases map to TRBD1. Unmatched junction bases numbered 1, after V lost 5 bases and J lost 0 bases. The CDR3 totals 14 residues. CDR1 and CDR2 from the germline V gene are MNHEY and SVGAGI. DNA for the CDR3: TGTGCCAGCAGTACAGGGGTTAGCAATCAGCCCCAGCATTTT. Amino acids: CASSTGVSNQPQHF.

The gene calls are TRBV4-2 and TRBJ2-3; 7 nucleotides match TRBD1. J gave up 6 bases and V 0 bases, and 6 bases lay outside the gene matches. Germline CDR1 LGHNA, CDR2 YNFKEQ. The CDR3 spans 15 residues. Here the CDR3 DNA reads TGTGCCAGCAGCCAAGAAACAGGGGCGGTTGATACGCAGTATTTT. This gives the protein CASSQETGAVDTQYF.

The chain employs TRBV11-1 and TRBJ2-7; D is uncertain. V lost 5 bases, J lost 0 bases, and 11 bases lay in between. The V gene's germline CDR1 is SGHAT and CDR2 FQDESV (reference sequence). CDR3 length: 14 residues. The CDR3 DNA reads as TGTGCCAGCAGCGTTACGGACGTCTCCTACGAGCAGTACTTC. Residues: CASSVTDVSYEQYF. Full variable domain (outside the CDR3, taken from reference TRBV11-1 and TRBJ2-7): EAEVAQSPRYKITEKSQAVAFWCDPISGHATLYWYRQILGQGPELLVQFQDESVVDDSQLPKDRFSAERLKGVDSTLKIQPAELGDSAMYLCASSVTDVSYEQYFGPGTRLTVT.

The chain uses TRBV15 and TRBJ2-1, with 7 bases fitting TRBD1. Per the germline V gene, CDR1 is LNHNV and CDR2 is YYDKDF (reference sequence). V lost 1 base to trimming and J lost 0 bases; unmatched junction nucleotides: 0. The CDR3 length is 15 residues. In DNA form, the CDR3 reads TGTGCCACCAGCAGAGGGGACAGCTCCTACAATGAGCAGTTCTTC. Protein sequence: CATSRGDSSYNEQFF.

This chain links TRBV16 with TRBJ1-2; D gene ambiguous. Germline lookup yields CDR1 KGHSY and CDR2 FQNENV. The CDR3 runs 14 residues. V was pared by 0 bases and J by 7 bases, with 12 bases between. CDR3: CASSQSGEGGGYTF. The CDR3 DNA sequence: TGTGCCAGCAGCCAATCCGGAGAGGGAGGTGGCTACACCTTC.

The J gene is TRBJ1-1, the V gene TRBV5-6; tentatively, D is TRBD1 (5 bases). Germline CDR1 and CDR2: SGHDT and YYEEEE. The CDR3 loop spans 15 amino acids. V was shortened by 3 bases and J by 1 base, with 13 bases between the two germline ends. This CDR3 is CASSSAGGANTEAFF. The CDR3 DNA reads TGTGCCAGCAGCTCTGCAGGTGGGGCGAACACTGAAGCTTTCTTT.

V gene TRBV9 combines with J gene TRBJ2-7; D remains ambiguous. The V end lost 0 bases, the J end lost 5 bases, and 15 bases lay between the germline ends. The CDR3 loop spans 15 amino acids. The germline V gene has CDR1 SGDLS and CDR2 YYNGEE. CDR3 in amino acids: CASSVGVTGLNEQYF. The CDR3 DNA is TGTGCCAGCAGCGTAGGGGTTACCGGGCTCAACGAGCAGTACTTC.

Only one count was recorded for this clone. This chain uses TRBV11-2 with TRBJ2-3, with D possibly being TRBD1 or TRBD2 (5 bases each). V gave up 1 base and J gave up 0 bases, with 8 bases separating them. Looked up from germline, CDR1 is SGHAT and CDR2 is FQNNGV. The CDR3 extends over 15 amino acids. The CDR3 is CASSLVGGSTDTQYF. In DNA, the CDR3 is TGTGCCAGCAGCTTAGTTGGGGGAAGCACAGATACGCAGTATTTT.

The chain employs TRBV29-1 and TRBJ1-1, with D hard to call. Germline V gene lookup returns CDR1 SQVTM and CDR2 ANQGSEA. This CDR3 is built from 14 residues. The V and J ends lost 3 bases and 1 base respectively, with 12 bases between them. CDR3 bases: TGCAGCGTTGATCTCCTGATCGGGAACACTGAAGCTTTCTTT. This codes for CSVDLLIGNTEAFF.

Notes on this clone: One end of the junction varies from germline; a read error may be responsible. The chain recombines TRBV6-1 with TRBJ1-5; no clear D gene. From germline, CDR1 is MNHNS and CDR2 SASEGT. This CDR3 contains 11 residues. CDR3 region: CASSSNRPQHF. CDR3 DNA sequence: TGTGCCAGCAGTTCTAATCGGCCCCAGCATTTT.

Concerning this clone: Other nucleotide sequences in the sample specify the same CDR3. The V call is TRBV9, the J call TRBJ1-3; D is unresolved. The V end lost 0 bases, the J end lost 1 base, and 5 bases lay between the germline ends. Germline lookup yields CDR1 SGDLS and CDR2 YYNGEE. This CDR3 contains 14 residues. The CDR3 sequence is CASSVEGSGNTIYF. DNA of the CDR3: TGTGCCAGCAGCGTAGAGGGATCTGGAAACACCATATATTTT.

The CDR3 loop reads CAISESRLGGTDTQYF. The CDR3 DNA follows: TGTGCCATCAGTGAGTCGAGGTTGGGGGGCACAGATACGCAGTATTTT. The rearrangement joins TRBV10-3 to TRBJ2-3, with D tentatively TRBD1 or TRBD2 (5 bases each). The CDR3 sequence is 16 residues long. In germline, CDR1 is ENHRY, CDR2 SYGVKD. V shed 0 bases and J shed 1 base, with 11 bases lying between them.

This clone was observed a single time. The chain is built from TRBV6-1 and TRBJ2-3; 7 nucleotides match TRBD2. The CDR3 has 15 residues. Germline trimming cut 10 bases from V and 1 base from J; bases unmatched to any gene: 11. Germline V gives CDR1 MNHNS, CDR2 SASEGT. CDR3 sequence: CATLWGGRGTDTQYF. In DNA form, the CDR3 reads TGTGCCACCCTCTGGGGGGGGAGAGGCACAGATACGCAGTATTTT.

V is TRBV10-3 and J is TRBJ2-7; no firm D call. The V gene lost 3 bases and the J gene lost 3 bases, with 9 bases spanning the gap. Per germline, CDR1 ENHRY and CDR2 SYGVKD. This CDR3 contains 13 residues. The CDR3 DNA reads TGTGCCATCAGTGACGGCTCGCTCTACGAGCAGTACTTC. Its protein product is CAISDGSLYEQYF.

The V call is TRBV6-6, the J call TRBJ2-5; 10 bases are a match to TRBD1. This CDR3 comprises 16 residues. The germline V gene has CDR1 MNHNY and CDR2 SVGAGI (reference sequence). Trimming took 6 bases from V and 4 from J; bases not matched to a gene: 11. The DNA for the CDR3 is TGTGCCAGCAGGGAGAAATTGGGACAGGGGCCAGAGACCCAGTACTTC. Residues: CASREKLGQGPETQYF.

CDR3 coding DNA: TGCGCCAGCAGCTGGACAGAAAATTCACCCCTCCACTTT. This codes for CASSWTENSPLHF. This chain joins TRBV5-1 and TRBJ1-6; D is perhaps TRBD1 (6 bases). This CDR3 has 13 amino acids. Germline CDR1 SGHRS, CDR2 YFSETQ. The germline V and J ends were trimmed by 3 bases and 7 bases, with 8 bases remaining between them.

This clone has a single count. The CDR3 DNA is TGTGCCAGCAGTTTATTATTCGTCCCGGGACAGGTTCTCTATGGCTACACCTTC. It codes for CASSLLFVPGQVLYGYTF. This rearrangement joins TRBV28 to TRBJ1-2; 8 bases are shared with TRBD1. With V trimmed by 1 base and J by 4 bases, 14 bases remained unmatched. The CDR3 extends over 18 amino acids. Germline V lookup: CDR1 MDHEN, CDR2 SYDVKM.

The V gene is TRBV27, the J gene TRBJ1-5; D may be TRBD1 (5 bases). V was shortened by 2 bases and J by 5 bases, with 16 bases between the two germline ends. The CDR3 spans 16 residues. Germline V gene data show CDR1 as MNHEY and CDR2 as SMNVEV (reference sequence). CDR3 amino acids: CASSLIGRVSDQPQHF. Here the CDR3 DNA reads TGTGCCAGCAGTTTAATAGGCAGGGTATCGGATCAGCCCCAGCATTTT.

The chain employs TRBV5-6 and TRBJ2-1, with 7 bases lining up with TRBD1. Trimming at V came to 8 bases and at J to 3 bases, leaving 8 bases not matched to a gene. Germline V gene data show CDR1 as SGHDT and CDR2 as YYEEEE. The CDR3 consists of 14 residues. Here the CDR3 DNA reads TGTGCCAGTTGGGTAGGGGGCGTCTACAATGAGCAGTTCTTC. It is translated as CASWVGGVYNEQFF.

V and J are TRBV7-9 and TRBJ1-3; weak D call: TRBD1 (5 bases). The germline CDR1 and CDR2 sequences are SEHNR and FQNEAQ (reference sequence). The CDR3 contains 13 residues. Trimming pared 0 bases from V and 8 bases from J, leaving 8 bases between. CDR3 DNA sequence: TGTGCCAGCAGCTTAGCGCGGGGGGACACCATATATTTT. It encodes CASSLARGDTIYF.

The V call is TRBV10-3, the J call TRBJ2-1; D unclear. Trimming cost V 6 bases and J 6 bases, with 12 bases left between them. This CDR3 has 13 amino acids. In germline, CDR1 is ENHRY, CDR2 SYGVKD. The CDR3 here is CAIRPVGFNEQFF. The CDR3 nucleotides are TGTGCCATCAGGCCTGTTGGGTTCAATGAGCAGTTCTTC.